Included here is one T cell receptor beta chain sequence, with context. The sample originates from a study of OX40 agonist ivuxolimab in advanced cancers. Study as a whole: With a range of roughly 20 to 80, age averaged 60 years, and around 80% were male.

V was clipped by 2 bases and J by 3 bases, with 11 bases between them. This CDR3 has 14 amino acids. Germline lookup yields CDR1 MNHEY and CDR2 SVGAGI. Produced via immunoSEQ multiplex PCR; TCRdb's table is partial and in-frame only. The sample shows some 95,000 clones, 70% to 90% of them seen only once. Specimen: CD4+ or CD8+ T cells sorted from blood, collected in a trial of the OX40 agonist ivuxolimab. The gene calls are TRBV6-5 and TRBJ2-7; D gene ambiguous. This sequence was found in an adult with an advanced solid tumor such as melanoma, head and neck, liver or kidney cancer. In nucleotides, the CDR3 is TGTGCCAGCAGTTACCGCGGACCAGGCTACGAGCAGTACTTC. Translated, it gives CASSYRGPGYEQYF.